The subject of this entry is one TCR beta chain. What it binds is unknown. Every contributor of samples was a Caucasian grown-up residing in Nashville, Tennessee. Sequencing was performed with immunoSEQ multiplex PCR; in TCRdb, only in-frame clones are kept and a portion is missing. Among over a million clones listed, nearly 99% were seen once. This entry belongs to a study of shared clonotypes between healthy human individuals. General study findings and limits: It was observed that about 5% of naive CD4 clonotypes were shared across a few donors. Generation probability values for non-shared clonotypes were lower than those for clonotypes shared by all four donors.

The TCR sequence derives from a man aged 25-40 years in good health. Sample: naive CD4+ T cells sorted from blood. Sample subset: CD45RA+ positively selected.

The CDR3 loop reads CASSSDYGRAPYNEQFF. The CDR3 nucleotides are TGCGCCAGCAGCTCGGACTACGGGAGGGCCCCCTACAATGAGCAGTTCTTC. The chain employs TRBV5-1 and TRBJ2-1; 8 nucleotides match TRBD2. J was trimmed by 2 bases and V by 3 bases; bases with no gene match: 10. Germline V lookup: CDR1 SGHRS, CDR2 YFSETQ. The CDR3 contains 17 residues.